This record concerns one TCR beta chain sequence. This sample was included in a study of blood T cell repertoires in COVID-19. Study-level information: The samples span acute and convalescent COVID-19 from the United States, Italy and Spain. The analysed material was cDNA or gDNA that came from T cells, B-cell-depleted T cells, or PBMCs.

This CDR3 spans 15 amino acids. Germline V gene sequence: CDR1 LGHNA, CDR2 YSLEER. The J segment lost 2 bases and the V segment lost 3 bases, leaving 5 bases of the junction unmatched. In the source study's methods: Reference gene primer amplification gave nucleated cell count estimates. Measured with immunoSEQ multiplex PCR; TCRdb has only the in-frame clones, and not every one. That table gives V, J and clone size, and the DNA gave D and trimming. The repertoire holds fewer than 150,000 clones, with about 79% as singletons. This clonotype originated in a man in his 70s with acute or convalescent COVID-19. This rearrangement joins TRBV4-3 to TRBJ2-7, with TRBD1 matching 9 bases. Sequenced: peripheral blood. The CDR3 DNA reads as TGCGCCAGCAGCCACAGGACAGGGGCGACCTACGAGCAGTACTTC. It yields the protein CASSHRTGATYEQYF.